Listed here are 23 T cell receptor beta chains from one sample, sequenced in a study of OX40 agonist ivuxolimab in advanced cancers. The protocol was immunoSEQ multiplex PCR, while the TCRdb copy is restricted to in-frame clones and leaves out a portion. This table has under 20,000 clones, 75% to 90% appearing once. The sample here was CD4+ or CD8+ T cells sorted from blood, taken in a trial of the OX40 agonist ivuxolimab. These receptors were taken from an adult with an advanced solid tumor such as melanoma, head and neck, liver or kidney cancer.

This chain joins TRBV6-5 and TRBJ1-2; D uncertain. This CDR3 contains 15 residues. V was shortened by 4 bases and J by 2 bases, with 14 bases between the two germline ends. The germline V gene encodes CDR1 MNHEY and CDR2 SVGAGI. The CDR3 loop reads CASSSRAENNYGYTF. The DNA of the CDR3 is TGTGCCAGCAGTTCCCGAGCGGAAAACAACTATGGCTACACCTTC.

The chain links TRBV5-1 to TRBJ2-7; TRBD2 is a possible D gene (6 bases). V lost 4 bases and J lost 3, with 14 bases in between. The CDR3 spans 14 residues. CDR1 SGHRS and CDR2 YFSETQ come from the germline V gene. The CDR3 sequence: CASSGEDGFYEQYF. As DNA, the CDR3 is TGCGCCAGCAGCGGGGAGGACGGGTTCTACGAGCAGTACTTC.

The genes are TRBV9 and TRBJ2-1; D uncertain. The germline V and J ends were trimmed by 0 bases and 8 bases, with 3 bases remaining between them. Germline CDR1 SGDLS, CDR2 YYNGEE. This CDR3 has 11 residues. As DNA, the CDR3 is TGTGCCAGCAGCGTAGAGGATGAGCAGTTCTTC. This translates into CASSVEDEQFF.

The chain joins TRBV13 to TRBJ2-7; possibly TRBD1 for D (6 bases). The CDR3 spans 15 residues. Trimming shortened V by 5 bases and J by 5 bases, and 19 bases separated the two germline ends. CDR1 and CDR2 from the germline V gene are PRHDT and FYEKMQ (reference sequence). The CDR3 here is CASSTQTGWGDEQYF. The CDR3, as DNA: TGTGCCAGCAGCACCCAGACAGGTTGGGGAGACGAGCAGTACTTC.

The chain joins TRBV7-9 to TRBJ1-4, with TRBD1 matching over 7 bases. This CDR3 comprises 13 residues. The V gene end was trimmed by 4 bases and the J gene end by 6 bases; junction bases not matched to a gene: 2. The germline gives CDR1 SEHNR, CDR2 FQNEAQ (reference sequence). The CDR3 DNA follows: TGTGCCAGCAGCTCCGACAGGGATGAAAAACTGTTTTTT. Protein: CASSSDRDEKLFF.

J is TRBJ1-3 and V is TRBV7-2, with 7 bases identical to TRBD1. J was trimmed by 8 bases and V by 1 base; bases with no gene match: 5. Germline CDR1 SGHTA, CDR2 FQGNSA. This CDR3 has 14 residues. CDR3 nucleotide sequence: TGTGCCAGCAGCTTAGGGAGACAGGGCTACACCATATATTTT. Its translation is CASSLGRQGYTIYF.

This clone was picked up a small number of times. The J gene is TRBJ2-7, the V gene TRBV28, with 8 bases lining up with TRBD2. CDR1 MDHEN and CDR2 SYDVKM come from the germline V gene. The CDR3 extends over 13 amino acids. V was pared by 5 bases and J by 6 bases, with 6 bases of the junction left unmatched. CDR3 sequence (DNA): TGTGCCAGCAGTAGGACTAGCTATAGCGAGCAGTACTTC. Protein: CASSRTSYSEQYF.

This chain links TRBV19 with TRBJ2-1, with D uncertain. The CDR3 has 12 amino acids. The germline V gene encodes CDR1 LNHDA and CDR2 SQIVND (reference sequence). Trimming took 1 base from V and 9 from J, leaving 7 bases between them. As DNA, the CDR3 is TGTGCCAGTAGTATAGGAGTTACTGAGCAGTTCTTC. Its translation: CASSIGVTEQFF.

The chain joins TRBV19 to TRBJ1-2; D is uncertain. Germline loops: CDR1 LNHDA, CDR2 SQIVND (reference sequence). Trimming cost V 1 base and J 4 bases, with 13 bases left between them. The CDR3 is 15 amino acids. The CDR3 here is CASSIGREAAYGYTF. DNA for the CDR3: TGTGCCAGTAGTATAGGCCGGGAGGCCGCCTATGGCTACACCTTC.

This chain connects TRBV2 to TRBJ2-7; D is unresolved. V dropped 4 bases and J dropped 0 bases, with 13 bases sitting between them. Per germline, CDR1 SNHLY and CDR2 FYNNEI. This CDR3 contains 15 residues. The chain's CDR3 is CASSARLQPSYEQYF. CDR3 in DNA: TGTGCCAGCAGTGCCAGACTCCAACCCTCCTACGAGCAGTACTTC. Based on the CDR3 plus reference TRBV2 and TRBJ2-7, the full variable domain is EPEVTQTPSHQVTQMGQEVILRCVPISNHLYFYWYRQILGQKVEFLVSFYNNEISEKSEIFDDQFSVERPDGSNFTLKIRSTKLEDSAMYFCASSARLQPSYEQYFGPGTRLTVT.

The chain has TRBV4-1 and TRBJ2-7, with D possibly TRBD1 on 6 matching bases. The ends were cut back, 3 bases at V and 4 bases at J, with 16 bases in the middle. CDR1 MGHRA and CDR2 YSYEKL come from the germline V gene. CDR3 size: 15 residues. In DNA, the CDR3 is TGCGCCAGCAGCCACTTATCATTAGGACAGTACGAGCAGTACTTC. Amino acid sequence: CASSHLSLGQYEQYF.

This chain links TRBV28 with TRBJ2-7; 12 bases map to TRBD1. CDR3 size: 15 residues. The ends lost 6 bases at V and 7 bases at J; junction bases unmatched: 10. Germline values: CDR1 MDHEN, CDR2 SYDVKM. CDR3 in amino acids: CASSKGDRGRNEQYF. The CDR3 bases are TGTGCCAGCAGCAAGGGGGACAGGGGGCGAAATGAGCAGTACTTC. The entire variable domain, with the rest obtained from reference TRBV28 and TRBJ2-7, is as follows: DVKVTQSSRYLVKRTGEKVFLECVQDMDHENMFWYRQDPGLGLRLIYFSYDVKMKEKGDIPEGYSVSREKKERFSLILESASTNQTSMYLCASSKGDRGRNEQYFGPGTRLTVT.

CDR3 nucleotide sequence: TGTGCCAGCAGTTCCCCAGTTCTCAGCGGGACGTCCTACGAGCAGTACTTC. It encodes CASSSPVLSGTSYEQYF. The chain combines TRBV28 with TRBJ2-5; 7 bases agree with TRBD2. The J call may not be correct, given that the DNA end is closer to TRBJ2-7. The CDR3 has 17 amino acids. Germline assignment: CDR1 MDHEN and CDR2 SYDVKM.

CDR3 DNA: TGCGCCAGCAGTGCGGGAAACACCGGGGAGCTGTTTTTT. Translating gives CASSAGNTGELFF. The rearrangement joins TRBV4-1 to TRBJ2-2; tentative D call: TRBD2 (6 bases). The germline V gene has CDR1 MGHRA and CDR2 YSYEKL. Between the trimmed V and J ends, which lost 6 bases and 2 bases, there was a span of 7 bases. This CDR3 has 13 residues.

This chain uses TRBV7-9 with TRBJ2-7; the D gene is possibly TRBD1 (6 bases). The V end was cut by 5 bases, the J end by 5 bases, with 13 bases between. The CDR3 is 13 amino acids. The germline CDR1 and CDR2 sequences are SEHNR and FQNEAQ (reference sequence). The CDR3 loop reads CASSVLQGHEQYF. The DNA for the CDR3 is TGTGCCAGCAGCGTCTTACAGGGCCACGAGCAGTACTTC.

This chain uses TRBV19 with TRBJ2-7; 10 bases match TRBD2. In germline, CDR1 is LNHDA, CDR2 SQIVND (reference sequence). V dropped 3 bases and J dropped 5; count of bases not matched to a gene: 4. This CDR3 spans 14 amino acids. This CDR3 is CASSIRLAGDEQYF. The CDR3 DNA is TGTGCCAGTAGTATCCGTCTAGCGGGAGACGAGCAGTACTTC.

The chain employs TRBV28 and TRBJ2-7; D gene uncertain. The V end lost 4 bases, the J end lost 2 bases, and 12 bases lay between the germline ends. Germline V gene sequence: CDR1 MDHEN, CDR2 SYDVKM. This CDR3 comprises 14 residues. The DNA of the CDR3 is TGTGCCAGCAGTTACCATCCCGGGCCCTACGAGCAGTACTTC. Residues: CASSYHPGPYEQYF.

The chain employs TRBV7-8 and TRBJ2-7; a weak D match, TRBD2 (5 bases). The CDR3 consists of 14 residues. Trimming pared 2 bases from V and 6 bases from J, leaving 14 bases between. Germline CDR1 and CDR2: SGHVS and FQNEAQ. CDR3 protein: CASSLIRTAREQYF. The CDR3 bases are TGTGCCAGCAGCTTAATTAGGACTGCGCGCGAGCAGTACTTC.

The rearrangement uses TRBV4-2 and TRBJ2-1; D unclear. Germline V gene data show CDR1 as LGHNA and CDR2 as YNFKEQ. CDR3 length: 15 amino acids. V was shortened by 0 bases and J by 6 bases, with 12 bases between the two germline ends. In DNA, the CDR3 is TGTGCCAGCAGCCAAGACAGTCTCTCTATCAATGAGCAGTTCTTC. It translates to CASSQDSLSINEQFF.

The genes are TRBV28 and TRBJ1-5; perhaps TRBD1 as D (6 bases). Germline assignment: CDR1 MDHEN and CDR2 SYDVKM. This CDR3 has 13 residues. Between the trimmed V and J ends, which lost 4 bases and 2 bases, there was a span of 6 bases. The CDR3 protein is CASSWGRNQPQHF. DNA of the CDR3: TGTGCCAGCAGTTGGGGGCGCAATCAGCCCCAGCATTTT.

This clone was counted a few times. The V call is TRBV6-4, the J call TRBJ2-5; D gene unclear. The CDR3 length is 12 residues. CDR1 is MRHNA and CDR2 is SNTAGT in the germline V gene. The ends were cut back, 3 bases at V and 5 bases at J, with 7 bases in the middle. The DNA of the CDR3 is TGTGCCAGCAGTGAAGGTTGGGAGACCCAGTACTTC. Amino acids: CASSEGWETQYF.

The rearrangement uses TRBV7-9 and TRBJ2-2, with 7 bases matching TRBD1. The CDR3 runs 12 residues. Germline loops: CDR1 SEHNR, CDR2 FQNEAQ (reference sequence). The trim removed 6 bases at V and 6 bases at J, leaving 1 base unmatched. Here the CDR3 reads CASRQGSGELFF. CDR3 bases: TGTGCCAGCAGACAGGGGTCCGGGGAGCTGTTTTTT.

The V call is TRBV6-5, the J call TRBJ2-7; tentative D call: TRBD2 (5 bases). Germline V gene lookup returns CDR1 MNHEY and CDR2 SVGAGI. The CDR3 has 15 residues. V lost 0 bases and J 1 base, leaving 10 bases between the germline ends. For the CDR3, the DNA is TGTGCCAGCAGTTACTCCGGCCCGGGGTCCTACGAGCAGTACTTC. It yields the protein CASSYSGPGSYEQYF.